The T cell receptor beta chain described here comes from a study of technical replicates of blood from a handful of donors. Data came from immunoSEQ multiplex PCR; TCRdb stores just in-frame clones and leaves some out. The data show roughly 72,000 clones, around 95% seen once. The sequencing sample was made of T cells isolated from PBMCs. This clonotype originated in a human donor in good health.

CDR3 nucleotides: TGTGCCTCGGGGGGTGACAGCCTAGCCAAAAACATTCAGTACTTC. Residues: CASGGDSLAKNIQYF. The chain is built from TRBV28 and TRBJ2-4; TRBD2 agrees at 7 bases. CDR3 length: 15 residues. CDR1 and CDR2 (germline): MDHEN, SYDVKM. J lost 0 bases, V lost 11 bases, and 10 bases had no gene match.